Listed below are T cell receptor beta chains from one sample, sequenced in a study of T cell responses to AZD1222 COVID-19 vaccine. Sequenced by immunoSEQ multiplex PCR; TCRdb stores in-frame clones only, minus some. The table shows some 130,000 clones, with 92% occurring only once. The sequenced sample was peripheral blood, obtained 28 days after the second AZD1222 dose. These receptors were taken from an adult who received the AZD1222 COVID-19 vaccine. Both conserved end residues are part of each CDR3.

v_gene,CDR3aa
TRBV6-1,CASSDPGQGRVQTEAFF
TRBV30,CAWGGSSYNEQFF
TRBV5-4,CASSLVAGSYNEQFF
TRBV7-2,CASSPTDTQYF
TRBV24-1,CATSDPHTGSHEQYF
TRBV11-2,CASSPARGLAGGDTQYF
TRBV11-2,CASSTRQGGYGYTF
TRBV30,CALGTSGYNEQFF
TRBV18,CASTTSGTNNEQFF
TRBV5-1,CASSPGGQQNNEQFF
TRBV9,CASSVHPSGRSDTQYF
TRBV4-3,CASSQDSGRPPVELFF
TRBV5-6,CASSFRGGAAYEQYF
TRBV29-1,CSGRTTDEQFF
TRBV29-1,CSVEVGRGDYGYTF
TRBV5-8,CASSLVGLAGTNEQFF
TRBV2,CASSSSGQGYGPLHF
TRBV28,CASSHSSEYEQYF
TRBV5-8,CASSRDFTQGQYF
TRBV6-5,CASNDRGLGANVLTF
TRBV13,CASSLVGNTGELFF
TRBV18,CASSPSAGRSEKLFF
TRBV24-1,CATSDNGQGNHNEQFF
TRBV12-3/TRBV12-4,CASQNRGEQFF
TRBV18,CASSRGQEVSAFF
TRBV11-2,CASSSTGDRDEKLFF
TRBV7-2,CASSLYGTSGYEQYF
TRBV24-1,CATSDRLAGSGEQYF
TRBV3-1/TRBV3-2,CASRGTDKYNSPLHF
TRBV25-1,CASSDSSWEQYF
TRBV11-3,CASSPNGGTGSEQFF
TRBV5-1,CASSSRDRDYEQYF
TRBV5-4,CASSFGVRFDNSPLHF
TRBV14,CASSQVGLALYNEQFF
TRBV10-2,CASSGTSGVSGANVLTF
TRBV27,CASRPTVNTEAFF
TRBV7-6,CASRGDAANTGELFF
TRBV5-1,CASSFSGSRDEKLFF
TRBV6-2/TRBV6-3,CASSRLAGTYEQYF
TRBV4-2,CASSQDHFGTSYEQYF
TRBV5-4,CASSPSGQATYEQYF
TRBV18,CASTTGEKAKNIQYF
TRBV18,CASSPQGREDEKLFF
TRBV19,CASSMVRVYQPQHF
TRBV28,CASSFFSKGDGYTF
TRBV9,CASSQNSEVNQPQHF
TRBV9,CASSFRSGTGNEQFF
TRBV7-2,CASSPETRSFGEQYF
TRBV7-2,CASSLDGFNEQFF
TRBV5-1,CASSFGQGSYGYTF
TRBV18,CASSPPVNNVRGEQFF
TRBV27,CASRPGLAGTGELFF
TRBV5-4,CASSLDNQPQHF